The rows below give T cell receptor beta chains drawn from one sample of a study of shared clonotypes between healthy human individuals. TCRdb's table, derived via immunoSEQ multiplex PCR, lists solely in-frame clones and lacks some. Found here are about 600,000 clones, around 95% of them singletons; the top ten hold 0.11%. What was sequenced was naive CD8+ T cells sorted from blood. The source of these receptors is a woman aged 30 to 39 in good health. Both conserved end residues are trimmed from each CDR3. The size field is filled for only some rows; it gives once, few, many or a size class.

clone size: .; J gene: TRBJ2-5; V gene: TRBV29-1; CDR3 protein: SVLPPWSHGRRETQY
clone size: .; J gene: TRBJ1-1; V gene: TRBV19; CDR3 protein: ASSIRGGVNTEAF
clone size: .; J gene: TRBJ1-1; V gene: TRBV5-1; CDR3 protein: ASSLSQGYTEAF
clone size: few; J gene: TRBJ1-5; V gene: TRBV27; CDR3 protein: ASGRGNGNQPQH
clone size: .; J gene: TRBJ2-7; V gene: TRBV2; CDR3 protein: ASSEGWVFSYEQY
clone size: .; J gene: TRBJ2-5; V gene: TRBV9; CDR3 protein: ASSGQGRWETQY
clone size: .; J gene: TRBJ2-3; V gene: TRBV7-8; CDR3 protein: ASSHSSTDTQY
clone size: .; J gene: TRBJ2-7; V gene: TRBV28; CDR3 protein: ASRGTGGSYEQY
clone size: .; J gene: TRBJ1-4; V gene: TRBV2; CDR3 protein: ASTYGGVATNEKLF
clone size: .; J gene: TRBJ2-5; V gene: TRBV28; CDR3 protein: ASSPSNGETQY
clone size: .; J gene: TRBJ2-7; V gene: TRBV4-1; CDR3 protein: ASSHHFDRGYEQY
clone size: .; J gene: TRBJ2-1; V gene: TRBV9; CDR3 protein: ASSPPASSGQYNEQF
clone size: .; J gene: TRBJ2-1; V gene: TRBV11-3; CDR3 protein: ASSLDASGGDNEQF
clone size: .; J gene: TRBJ2-1; V gene: TRBV27; CDR3 protein: ATTVGRNEQF
clone size: .; J gene: TRBJ2-7; V gene: TRBV27; CDR3 protein: ASSFGQGGYEQY
clone size: once; J gene: TRBJ1-2; V gene: TRBV27; CDR3 protein: ASSRDTDLGYT
clone size: .; J gene: TRBJ2-3; V gene: TRBV10-3; CDR3 protein: AISEPIDTDTQY
clone size: .; J gene: TRBJ2-1; V gene: TRBV7-2; CDR3 protein: ASSLDGSGDEQF
clone size: .; J gene: TRBJ2-1; V gene: TRBV11-2; CDR3 protein: ASSYRGWDPVNEQF
clone size: .; J gene: TRBJ2-1; V gene: TRBV30; CDR3 protein: AWATSGAEIEQF
clone size: .; J gene: TRBJ2-3; V gene: TRBV7-8; CDR3 protein: ASSLFSGSTDTQY
clone size: .; J gene: .; V gene: TRBV7-9; CDR3 protein: ASSLVLAGGEQY
clone size: .; J gene: TRBJ2-1; V gene: TRBV29-1; CDR3 protein: SAAGGILYNEQF
clone size: .; J gene: TRBJ2-2; V gene: TRBV28; CDR3 protein: ASTPQGWDGELF
clone size: .; J gene: TRBJ2-1; V gene: TRBV7-3; CDR3 protein: ALSGRRGLRYDEQF
clone size: .; J gene: TRBJ1-1; V gene: TRBV9; CDR3 protein: ASSVVSAGVVAEAF
clone size: .; J gene: TRBJ2-3; V gene: TRBV29-1; CDR3 protein: SVDLAGRTDTQY
clone size: once; J gene: TRBJ2-7; V gene: TRBV28; CDR3 protein: ASSLAGGEYEQY
clone size: .; J gene: TRBJ2-1; V gene: TRBV7-9; CDR3 protein: ASSLAGSEYNEQF
clone size: .; J gene: TRBJ1-4; V gene: TRBV7-8; CDR3 protein: ASSSYIQLRAGGGEKLF
clone size: once; J gene: TRBJ1-2; V gene: TRBV29-1; CDR3 protein: SVEEWERGGEGGYT
clone size: .; J gene: TRBJ2-7; V gene: TRBV27; CDR3 protein: ASSHGTGGSYEQY
clone size: .; J gene: TRBJ2-3; V gene: TRBV27; CDR3 protein: ASSWGSGTDTQY
clone size: .; J gene: TRBJ2-1; V gene: TRBV5-1; CDR3 protein: ASSLVEYGTSAPSVAYNEQF
clone size: .; J gene: TRBJ2-1; V gene: TRBV6-5; CDR3 protein: ASSYRGRSLNEQF
clone size: .; J gene: TRBJ2-7; V gene: TRBV29-1; CDR3 protein: SVEGGGSSGEQY
clone size: .; J gene: TRBJ2-3; V gene: TRBV6-1; CDR3 protein: ASSEGVRYTDTQY
clone size: .; J gene: TRBJ2-7; V gene: TRBV4-1; CDR3 protein: ASSQRDSRPYEQY
clone size: few; J gene: TRBJ1-2; V gene: TRBV9; CDR3 protein: ASSGWMGFT
clone size: .; J gene: TRBJ2-7; V gene: TRBV29-1; CDR3 protein: SVSGTKRFYEQY
clone size: .; J gene: TRBJ2-7; V gene: TRBV7-9; CDR3 protein: ASSWEVWGRHNEQY
clone size: .; J gene: TRBJ2-7; V gene: TRBV27; CDR3 protein: ASSLSHSYNYEQY
clone size: once; J gene: TRBJ2-3; V gene: TRBV19; CDR3 protein: ASSRSGRARTDTQY
clone size: .; J gene: TRBJ2-7; V gene: TRBV7-2; CDR3 protein: ASSQRVTGALYEQY